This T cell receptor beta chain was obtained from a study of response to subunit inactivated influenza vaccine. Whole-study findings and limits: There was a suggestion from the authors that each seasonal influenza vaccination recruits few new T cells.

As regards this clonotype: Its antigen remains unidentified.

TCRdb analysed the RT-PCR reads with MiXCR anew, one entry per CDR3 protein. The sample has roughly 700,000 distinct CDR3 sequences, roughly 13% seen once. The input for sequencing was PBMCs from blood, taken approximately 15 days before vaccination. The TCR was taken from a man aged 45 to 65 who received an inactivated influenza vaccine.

In nucleotides, the CDR3 is TGTGCCAGCAGCCTCTGGGGGGGGGCCGGTACCGGGGAGCTGTTTTTT. It encodes CASSLWGGAGTGELFF. The chain is built from TRBV7-2 and TRBJ2-2; weak D call: TRBD2 (7 bases). Trimming shortened V by 5 bases and J by 5 bases, and 18 bases separated the two germline ends. Germline CDR1 SGHTA, CDR2 FQGNSA. This CDR3 comprises 16 residues.